The 21 T cell receptor beta chains in this list originate from one sample, sequenced in a study of T-cell reconstitution after alpha-beta-depleted transplantation in children. Preparation of the TCRbeta library involved a method that used unique molecular identifiers. TCRdb recomputed calls from the PCR reads with MiXCR, one row per CDR3 protein. The sample lists about 130,000 distinct CDR3 sequences, around a tenth occurring once. The sample in question was PBMCs, mostly from graft donor cells, obtained 180 days after TCRalphabeta/CD19-depleted stem cell transplant. The source of these receptors is a girl under three years old who had a stem cell transplant for combined immunodeficiency, so the T cells may come from the graft donor.

This chain connects TRBV2 to TRBJ1-5; no clear D. Trimming left V 3 bases short and J 6 bases short, with 9 bases between. Germline V gene sequence: CDR1 SNHLY, CDR2 FYNNEI. There are 13 residues in the CDR3. CDR3 DNA sequence: TGTGCCAGCAGTGATGGGTTCGGTCAGCCCCAGCATTTT. Residues: CASSDGFGQPQHF.

This clonotype was seen a few times. This sequence joins TRBV14 and TRBJ2-7; unclear D gene. In germline, CDR1 is SGHDN, CDR2 FVKESK. The CDR3 has 14 residues. Trimming pared 0 bases from V and 3 bases from J, leaving 9 bases between. CDR3 loop: CASSQEAVYYEQYF. In DNA form, the CDR3 reads TGTGCCAGCAGCCAAGAGGCGGTTTACTACGAGCAGTACTTC.

This clonotype was found many times. The V call is TRBV5-1, the J call TRBJ2-1; 9 bases agree with TRBD2. The J segment lost 6 bases and the V segment lost 4 bases, leaving 8 bases of the junction unmatched. Germline loops: CDR1 SGHRS, CDR2 YFSETQ. This CDR3 contains 15 residues. The CDR3 DNA is TGCGCCAGCAGCATAATAGCGGGAGACGGCAATGAGCAGTTCTTC. Amino acid sequence: CASSIIAGDGNEQFF.

This clonotype was counted between two and nine times. V is TRBV11-2 and J is TRBJ2-1, with TRBD2 identical over 14 bases. The germline V gene encodes CDR1 SGHAT and CDR2 FQNNGV. J was trimmed by 0 bases and V by 2 bases; bases with no gene match: 12. The length of the CDR3 is 21 residues. The CDR3 loop is CASSLPMGLAGVLSSYNEQFF. DNA of the CDR3: TGTGCCAGCAGCTTACCCATGGGACTAGCGGGGGTTCTGAGCTCCTACAATGAGCAGTTCTTC.

This clonotype was picked up a small number of times. The rearrangement joins TRBV29-1 to TRBJ2-1; 9 bases match TRBD2. V was clipped by 8 bases and J by 6 bases; unmatched bases: 11. Germline CDR1 is SQVTM and CDR2 is ANQGSEA. This CDR3 has 14 amino acids. CDR3: CSIKLSGGPNEQFF. DNA for the CDR3: TGCAGCATCAAGCTTAGCGGGGGCCCCAATGAGCAGTTCTTC.

This clonotype was recorded a few times. The J gene is TRBJ2-1, the V gene TRBV20-1; TRBD1 matches 8 bases. This CDR3 is 14 amino acids long. The J segment lost 2 bases and the V segment lost 5 bases, leaving 5 bases of the junction unmatched. Per germline, CDR1 DFQATT and CDR2 SNEGSKA (reference sequence). CDR3 bases: TGCAGTGCTCCGACAGGGGAGGCCTACAATGAGCAGTTCTTC. It yields the protein CSAPTGEAYNEQFF.

There are many counts of this clonotype. The chain employs TRBV18 and TRBJ1-1; the D is unclear. V was trimmed by 2 bases and J by 0 bases, leaving 4 bases between them. This CDR3 is 13 amino acids long. Per germline, CDR1 KGHSH and CDR2 LQKENI. This CDR3 reads CASSPAVNTEAFF. In nucleotides, the CDR3 is TGTGCCAGCTCACCAGCAGTGAACACTGAAGCTTTCTTT.

This clonotype appeared a few times. The V call is TRBV7-8, the J call TRBJ1-6; possible D gene TRBD1, 6 bases. The CDR3 extends over 14 amino acids. The germline V and J ends were trimmed by 2 bases and 8 bases, with 10 bases remaining between them. Germline V CDR1 and CDR2: SGHVS, FQNEAQ. The CDR3: CASSLNRADSPLHF. In nucleotides, the CDR3 is TGTGCCAGCAGCTTAAACAGGGCGGATTCACCCCTCCACTTT.

As to this clonotype: This sequence may be a read error, since a much larger clone differs from it by one base. The chain employs TRBV29-1 and TRBJ2-1; 11 nucleotides agree with TRBD2. The CDR3 extends over 16 amino acids. Germline loops: CDR1 SQVTM, CDR2 ANQGSEA. V trimming: 1 base; J trimming: 9 bases; junction bases outside the gene matches: 11. CDR3 region: CSVEVPLAGVPSEQFF. The CDR3 DNA reads TGCAGCGTTGAAGTCCCACTAGCGGGAGTGCCAAGTGAGCAGTTCTTC.

This clonotype has more than one count but fewer than ten. The V gene is TRBV20-1, the J gene TRBJ2-7, with a tentative D call TRBD1 (6 bases). V was trimmed by 5 bases and J by 4 bases, leaving 15 bases between them. The V gene's germline CDR1 is DFQATT and CDR2 SNEGSKA (reference sequence). CDR3 length equals 13 residues. CDR3 DNA sequence: TGCAGTGCTGGGGGCGAGGACTTTTACGAGCAGTACTTC. Translation: CSAGGEDFYEQYF.

This clonotype came up a few times. This CDR3 is CASSPRGVANTGELFF. CDR3 DNA: TGTGCCAGCTCACCGAGAGGAGTCGCGAACACCGGGGAGCTGTTTTTT. The chain joins TRBV18 to TRBJ2-2; D is unresolved. With 3 bases removed from V and 0 bases from J, the gap between germline ends came to 11 bases. The CDR3 runs to 16 residues. Germline assignment: CDR1 KGHSH and CDR2 LQKENI.

This clonotype has just a few counts. The chain links TRBV10-3 to TRBJ2-1; TRBD2 might be the D (5 bases). Deletions cut 0 bases from V and 0 bases from J, with 9 bases between. There are 16 residues in the CDR3. Germline CDR1 is ENHRY and CDR2 is SYGVKD. The CDR3 protein is CAISESIGSSYNEQFF. The CDR3 region has the DNA TGTGCCATCAGTGAGTCGATAGGGAGCTCCTACAATGAGCAGTTCTTC.

This chain links TRBV20-1 with TRBJ1-2; possible D gene TRBD1, 6 bases. The V gene's germline CDR1 is DFQATT and CDR2 SNEGSKA (reference sequence). The germline V and J ends were trimmed by 6 bases and 3 bases, with 20 bases remaining between them. The CDR3 consists of 15 residues. CDR3 region: CSARPRDTPYYGYTF. The DNA of the CDR3 is TGCAGTGCCCGCCCCCGGGACACCCCCTACTATGGCTACACCTTC.

This clonotype showed up just a few times. The chain joins TRBV5-6 to TRBJ2-5; TRBD2 matches 13 bases. CDR1 is SGHDT and CDR2 is YYEEEE in the germline V gene. This CDR3 has 17 amino acids. Trimming at V came to 4 bases and at J to 5 bases, leaving 11 bases not matched to a gene. The DNA for the CDR3 is TGTGCCAGCAGCCCTGGACTAGCGGGGGCCGAGGGGGAGACCCAGTACTTC. It codes for CASSPGLAGAEGETQYF.

This clonotype has just a few counts. V and J are TRBV5-1 and TRBJ2-7, with TRBD2 identical over 8 bases. V was clipped by 4 bases and J by 7 bases; unmatched bases: 13. This CDR3 spans 15 amino acids. Germline CDR1 and CDR2: SGHRS and YFSETQ. CDR3 in DNA: TGCGCCAGCAGCCTCAACAGGGTCCCGGGGGGGGAGCAGTACTTC. Translated, it gives CASSLNRVPGGEQYF.

Of note for this clonotype: One junction end does not reproduce the germline sequence, and a read error may be involved. The chain couples TRBV6-5 to TRBJ2-7, with 7 bases matching TRBD2. The CDR3 totals 14 residues. Germline V CDR1 and CDR2: MNHEY, SVGAGI. In DNA form, the CDR3 reads TGTGCCATCAGTTACGGCGGGAGCTCCTACGAGCAGTACTTC. Protein sequence: CAISYGGSSYEQYF.

This clonotype was recorded a few times. The chain recombines TRBV5-1 with TRBJ2-4; the D gene is possibly TRBD1 (6 bases). Between the trimmed V and J ends, which lost 3 bases and 9 bases, there was a span of 13 bases. Per germline, CDR1 SGHRS and CDR2 YFSETQ. This CDR3 comprises 13 residues. This CDR3 reads CASSWEQGRIQYF. DNA of the CDR3: TGCGCCAGCAGCTGGGAACAGGGCCGCATTCAGTACTTC.

The chain uses TRBV12-3 or TRBV12-4 and TRBJ2-1; perhaps TRBD1 as D (5 bases). The CDR3 extends over 16 amino acids. The V gene lost 3 bases and the J gene lost 5 bases, with 17 bases spanning the gap. CDR3 region: CASSFRVRLGNNEQFF. DNA of the CDR3: TGTGCCAGCAGTTTCAGGGTCCGTTTAGGGAACAATGAGCAGTTCTTC.

V gene TRBV7-2 combines with J gene TRBJ2-5; D is unresolved. This CDR3 is 14 amino acids long. Per the germline V gene, CDR1 is SGHTA and CDR2 is FQGNSA. V lost 3 bases and J lost 1, with 9 bases in between. The CDR3 DNA reads TGTGCCAGCAGCTTCCTGGCCCGCCAAGAGACCCAGTACTTC. Translation gives CASSFLARQETQYF.

There are a few counts of this clonotype. The chain has TRBV5-1 and TRBJ2-2; D possibly corresponds to TRBD2 (5 bases). The CDR3 spans 14 residues. Germline V gene sequence: CDR1 SGHRS, CDR2 YFSETQ. V was trimmed by 0 bases and J by 7 bases, leaving 10 bases between them. The CDR3 bases are TGCGCCAGCAGCTTGGCCAGCGGTATCGGGGAGCTGTTTTTT. Protein product: CASSLASGIGELFF.

The gene calls are TRBV7-3 and TRBJ2-5; 8 bases are a match to TRBD1. J was trimmed by 2 bases and V by 4 bases; bases with no gene match: 3. This CDR3 contains 14 residues. Germline loops: CDR1 SGHTA, CDR2 FQGTGA. CDR3 DNA: TGTGCCAGCAGCTCAACAGGGGGTCAAGAGACCCAGTACTTC. Translating gives CASSSTGGQETQYF.